The 2 T cell receptor beta chains presented below share a single source sample, sequenced in a study of a mutant IDH1 vaccine in newly diagnosed glioma. Time point of the sample: baseline, week 1 (first vaccination visit). Treatment reported: pre-vaccination baseline after standard-of-care therapy. The data were produced by immunoSEQ multiplex PCR, yet TCRdb's version contains in-frame clones alone and is incomplete. The table lists approximately 54,000 clones, around 80% of them singletons. The specimen comprised PBMCs, sampled from a glioma patient treated with radiotherapy, temozolomide or both. These receptors originate from a man between 18 and 35 years old with glioma.

In this sample, this clone turned up a few times. The rearrangement uses TRBV9 and TRBJ1-4, with TRBD1 identical over 7 bases. The trim removed 1 base at V and 2 bases at J, leaving 2 bases unmatched. There are 15 residues in the CDR3. Germline CDR1 and CDR2: SGDLS and YYNGEE. The CDR3, as DNA: TGTGCCAGCAGCGTAAGGGGGCTTACTAATGAAAAACTGTTTTTT. Translating it yields CASSVRGLTNEKLFF.

The gene calls are TRBV7-9 and TRBJ1-4; D gene uncertain. There are 14 residues in the CDR3. Germline loops: CDR1 SEHNR, CDR2 FQNEAQ (reference sequence). V lost 1 base and J 5 bases, leaving 8 bases between the germline ends. This CDR3 is CASSLGHGNEKLFF. The CDR3 nucleotides read TGTGCCAGCAGCTTAGGCCACGGGAATGAAAAACTGTTTTTT.